The following is a T cell receptor beta chain sequence with its context. The antigen is unknown. The junction departs from germline at one end; a sequencing error may be responsible. These data come from a study of shared clonotypes between healthy human individuals. Study context: The study used three CD4 naive, three CD4 memory, two CD8 naive and one CD8 memory plate per donor. Study-wide points: Non-shared clonotypes had lower generation probabilities than those shared by all four donors.

Source study methods: Junction-only immunoSEQ sequences carried no quality scores, so filtering differed. Repertoires were generated with immunoSEQ multiplex PCR, while TCRdb's copy carries only in-frame clones and drops some. The V and J calls and clone size were taken over from that table, and D and trimming were inferred from the DNA. The sample yields some 1.1 million clones, around 77% seen once. The CDR3 is made up of 14 amino acids. Looked up from germline, CDR1 is SGHRS and CDR2 is YFSETQ. A CD45RA-negative memory subset and a CD45RA+ naive subset were separated from the CD4+ cells. Sequencing input: memory CD4+ T cells from PBMCs. Subset here: CD45RA-negative fraction. This chain joins TRBV5-1 and TRBJ1-3, with TRBD1 matching over 10 bases. This TCR was sampled from a man aged 18 to 30 in good health. Some clones in this sample may be carry-over from other donors' samples. The CDR3: CASSPGTGEVPPEF. The CDR3 coding sequence is TGCGCCAGCAGCCCCGGGACAGGGGAGGTGCCCCCTGAGTTT.